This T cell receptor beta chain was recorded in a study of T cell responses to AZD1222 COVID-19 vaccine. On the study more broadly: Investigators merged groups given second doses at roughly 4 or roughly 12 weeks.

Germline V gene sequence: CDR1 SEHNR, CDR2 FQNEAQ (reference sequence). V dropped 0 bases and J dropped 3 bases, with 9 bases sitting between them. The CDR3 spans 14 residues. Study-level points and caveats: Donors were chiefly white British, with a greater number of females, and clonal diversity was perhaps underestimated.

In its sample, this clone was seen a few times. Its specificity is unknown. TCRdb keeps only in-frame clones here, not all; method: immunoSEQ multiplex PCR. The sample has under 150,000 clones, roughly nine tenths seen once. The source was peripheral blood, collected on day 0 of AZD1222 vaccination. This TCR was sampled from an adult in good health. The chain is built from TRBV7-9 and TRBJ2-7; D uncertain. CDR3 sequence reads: CASSLAWSDYEQYF. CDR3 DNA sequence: TGTGCCAGCAGCTTAGCGTGGTCGGACTACGAGCAGTACTTC.